These 26 T cell receptor beta chains were all obtained from the same sample, sequenced in a study of blood T cell repertoires in COVID-19. Assay: immunoSEQ multiplex PCR; the TCRdb copy retains only in-frame clones and omits some. Of around 150,000 clones in the sample, approximately 84% were seen once. Sequencing used peripheral blood. Receptors were obtained from a woman of 80 years or more with acute or convalescent COVID-19.

This rearrangement joins TRBV5-1 to TRBJ1-3; TRBD1 might be the D (5 bases). Germline CDR1 reads SGHRS; CDR2 reads YFSETQ. Trimming left V 4 bases short and J 0 bases short, with 11 bases between. The CDR3 extends over 15 amino acids. DNA of the CDR3: TGCGCCAGCAGCCCACTGGGGCACTCTGGAAACACCATATATTTT. The encoded protein is CASSPLGHSGNTIYF.

The V and J genes are TRBV28 and TRBJ2-1, with 7 bases that match TRBD2. J lost 6 bases, V lost 5 bases, and 10 bases had no gene match. Germline loops: CDR1 MDHEN, CDR2 SYDVKM. The CDR3 is 15 amino acids. CDR3 DNA sequence: TGTGCCAGCAGTCGCCGCGGGACTACCTCCAATGAGCAGTTCTTC. It codes for CASSRRGTTSNEQFF.

The gene calls are TRBV6-5 and TRBJ2-4, with 8 bases fitting TRBD1. This CDR3 has 15 residues. CDR1 MNHEY and CDR2 SVGAGI come from the germline V gene. V was clipped by 4 bases and J by 8 bases; unmatched bases: 10. The CDR3 protein is CASSLRTGYRDIQYF. CDR3 in DNA: TGTGCCAGCAGTTTGCGGACAGGGTATAGGGACATTCAGTACTTC.

The rearrangement links TRBV5-1 to TRBJ2-1; 8 positions agree with TRBD2. The CDR3 loop spans 15 amino acids. The V gene end was trimmed by 7 bases and the J gene end by 4 bases; junction bases not matched to a gene: 10. Germline CDR1 reads SGHRS; CDR2 reads YFSETQ. The CDR3 sequence: CASAPSGRDYNEQFF. DNA of the CDR3: TGCGCCAGCGCCCCGAGCGGGAGAGATTACAATGAGCAGTTCTTC.

The rearrangement uses TRBV6-2 or TRBV6-3 and TRBJ1-5, with D perhaps TRBD1 (6 bases). The CDR3 is 16 amino acids. Trimming cost V 2 bases and J 6 bases, with 17 bases left between them. Germline CDR1 and CDR2: MNHEY and SVGEGT. The CDR3 protein is CASSYDRQGPLQPQHF. The CDR3, as DNA: TGTGCCAGCAGTTACGACAGGCAGGGCCCGCTTCAGCCCCAGCATTTT.

This chain connects TRBV7-2 to TRBJ2-1; D gene ambiguous. CDR3 length: 12 residues. Germline V gene sequence: CDR1 SGHTA, CDR2 FQGNSA. V shed 5 bases and J shed 9 bases, with 11 bases lying between them. The CDR3 loop reads CASSQDRSEQFF. The CDR3 coding sequence is TGTGCCAGCAGCCAAGATAGGAGTGAGCAGTTCTTC. Looking up the rest from reference TRBV7-2 and TRBJ2-1 gives the full variable domain: GAGVSQSPSNKVTEKGKDVELRCDPISGHTALYWYRQSLGQGLEFLIYFQGNSAPDKSGLPSDRFSAERTGGSVSTLTIQRTQQEDSAVYLCASSQDRSEQFFGPGTRLTVL.

This chain uses TRBV10-3 with TRBJ2-5; no clear D. This CDR3 comprises 13 residues. Trimming removed 6 bases from V and 2 bases from J, with 10 bases in between. CDR1 is ENHRY and CDR2 is SYGVKD in the germline V gene. The CDR3 sequence is CAIRATEQETQYF. The DNA for the CDR3 is TGTGCCATCAGGGCTACAGAGCAAGAGACCCAGTACTTC.

The V gene is TRBV7-9, the J gene TRBJ2-1; 8 nucleotides agree with TRBD2. The germline V gene has CDR1 SEHNR and CDR2 FQNEAQ (reference sequence). J gave up 1 base and V 2 bases, and 10 bases lay outside the gene matches. This CDR3 has 18 amino acids. CDR3 nucleotide sequence: TGTGCCAGCAGCTTACCCTTAAGGCTAGCGGGTTCCTACAATGAGCAGTTCTTC. Translating it yields CASSLPLRLAGSYNEQFF. The whole variable domain, remainder taken from reference TRBV7-9 and TRBJ2-1, is DTGVSQNPRHKITKRGQNVTFRCDPISEHNRLYWYRQTLGQGPEFLTYFQNEAQLEKSRLLSDRFSAERPKGSFSTLEIQRTEQGDSAMYLCASSLPLRLAGSYNEQFFGPGTRLTVL.

V gene TRBV30 combines with J gene TRBJ1-1, with a weak D call TRBD1 (5 bases). CDR1 is GTSNPN, CDR2 SVGIG, per germline (reference sequence). CDR3 length equals 13 residues. The V end was cut by 2 bases, the J end by 5 bases, with 12 bases between. In nucleotides, the CDR3 is TGTGCCTGGAGTTCGGGGGAGATAACTGAAGCTTTCTTT. Protein product: CAWSSGEITEAFF.

J is TRBJ2-7 and V is TRBV30; 10 nucleotides match TRBD2. Germline CDR1 and CDR2: GTSNPN and SVGIG (reference sequence). CDR3 length equals 12 residues. V was pared by 2 bases and J by 10 bases, with 5 bases of the junction left unmatched. The CDR3 sequence is CAWSKAGGLQYF. CDR3 sequence (DNA): TGTGCCTGGAGTAAAGCGGGAGGGTTACAGTACTTC.

This rearrangement joins TRBV5-1 to TRBJ1-1, with 11 bases lining up with TRBD1. CDR3 length: 14 amino acids. Unmatched junction bases numbered 3, after V lost 4 bases and J lost 4 bases. Germline-derived CDR1 and CDR2 are SGHRS and YFSETQ. The CDR3 region has the DNA TGCGCCAGCAGCCCAGGACAGGGGGCCACTGAAGCTTTCTTT. This sequence encodes CASSPGQGATEAFF. Full variable domain (remainder filled in from reference TRBV5-1 and TRBJ1-1): KAGVTQTPRYLIKTRGQQVTLSCSPISGHRSVSWYQQTPGQGLQFLFEYFSETQRNKGNFPGRFSGRQFSNSRSEMNVSTLELGDSALYLCASSPGQGATEAFFGQGTRLTVV.

In this sample, this clone turned up once. J is TRBJ1-2 and V is TRBV3-1 (or the pseudogene TRBV3-2); D is unresolved. This CDR3 comprises 14 residues. The ends were cut back, 0 bases at V and 4 bases at J, with 9 bases in the middle. Germline values: CDR1 LGHDT, CDR2 YNNKEL (reference sequence). The CDR3 region is CASSQDRRVYGYTF. CDR3 DNA: TGTGCCAGCAGCCAAGATCGGAGGGTCTATGGCTACACCTTC.

This clone was seen more than once but under ten times. CDR3 protein: CASSHTSAGELFF. The CDR3 coding sequence is TGTGCCAGCAGCCACACGTCGGCCGGGGAGCTGTTTTTT. This chain joins TRBV3-1 (or the pseudogene TRBV3-2) and TRBJ2-2; D is undetermined. This CDR3 is 13 amino acids long. The germline V and J ends were trimmed by 3 bases and 6 bases, with 8 bases remaining between them. Per the germline V gene, CDR1 is LGHDT and CDR2 is YNNKEL (reference sequence).

The rearrangement joins TRBV3-1 (or the pseudogene TRBV3-2) to TRBJ1-5, with D unclear. CDR1 is LGHDT and CDR2 is YNNKEL in the germline V gene (reference sequence). The length of the CDR3 is 13 residues. V gave up 6 bases and J gave up 8 bases, with 14 bases separating them. CDR3 nucleotides: TGTGCCAGCAGTCCGCTGCACGGGGAGCCCCAGCATTTT. This translates into CASSPLHGEPQHF.

The genes are TRBV3-1 (or the pseudogene TRBV3-2) and TRBJ2-1, with 7 bases matching TRBD1. V was pared by 1 base and J by 14 bases, with 11 bases of the junction left unmatched. The CDR3 covers 14 residues. Germline CDR1 reads LGHDT; CDR2 reads YNNKEL (reference sequence). CDR3 DNA: TGTGCCAGCAGCCAAGGGGACCAGGGGGATTTGGAGTTCTTC. Amino acids: CASSQGDQGDLEFF.

The genes are TRBV4-2 and TRBJ1-1; 8 bases are a match to TRBD1. V trimming: 3 bases; J trimming: 0 bases; junction bases outside the gene matches: 6. CDR3 size: 16 residues. CDR1 and CDR2 from the germline V gene are LGHNA and YNFKEQ. CDR3 amino acids: CASSQTDRGMNTEAFF. DNA for the CDR3: TGTGCCAGCAGCCAGACCGACAGGGGCATGAACACTGAAGCTTTCTTT.

The V gene is TRBV13, the J gene TRBJ2-2; 10 bases align to TRBD2. Looked up from germline, CDR1 is PRHDT and CDR2 is FYEKMQ (reference sequence). After removal of 5 bases from V and 3 bases from J, the junction contained 3 bases not matched to a gene. The CDR3 has 15 amino acids. The CDR3 DNA is TGTGCCAGCAGCCTCGGACTAGCGGACACCGGGGAGCTGTTTTTT. This translates into CASSLGLADTGELFF.

This clone was seen a single time. The chain uses TRBV15 and TRBJ2-2; D not resolved. Per the germline V gene, CDR1 is LNHNV and CDR2 is YYDKDF (reference sequence). The CDR3 covers 12 residues. Trimming took off 3 bases at V and 7 bases at J, with 6 bases between the two ends. The CDR3 DNA follows: TGTGCCACCAGCAGGAGGAACGGGGAGCTGTTTTTT. Translation: CATSRRNGELFF.

Only a few counts were recorded for this clone. The genes are TRBV29-1 and TRBJ2-1; D possibly corresponds to TRBD1 (5 bases). The CDR3 is 13 residues long. Per germline, CDR1 SQVTM and CDR2 ANQGSEA. With 8 bases removed from V and 4 bases from J, the gap between germline ends came to 15 bases. This chain's CDR3 is CSYRTNPYNEQFF. In DNA, the CDR3 is TGCAGCTATAGGACAAATCCTTACAATGAGCAGTTCTTC.

This clone was detected only once. The chain links TRBV18 to TRBJ1-2, with D perhaps TRBD1 (5 bases). The CDR3 spans 15 residues. From germline, CDR1 is KGHSH and CDR2 LQKENI. The V end was cut by 3 bases, the J end by 3 bases, with 14 bases between. The DNA of the CDR3 is TGTGCCAGCTCACCCTTTTCAGGGCAGGACTATGGCTACACCTTC. It is translated as CASSPFSGQDYGYTF.

J is TRBJ2-1 and V is TRBV7-7, with 8 bases aligning to TRBD1. The CDR3 totals 15 residues. J was trimmed by 3 bases and V by 5 bases; bases with no gene match: 6. Germline V gene data show CDR1 as SSHAT and CDR2 as FNYEAQ (reference sequence). In nucleotides, the CDR3 is TGTGCCAGCAGCCCAGGACAGGGAGTCTACAATGAGCAGTTCTTC. Its protein product is CASSPGQGVYNEQFF.

This chain joins TRBV29-1 and TRBJ1-2, with a possible D match to TRBD1 (5 bases). CDR1 is SQVTM, CDR2 ANQGSEA, per germline. The CDR3 spans 13 residues. V was pared by 4 bases and J by 4 bases, with 13 bases between. The CDR3 DNA reads as TGCAGCGTTGGCGAAAGCAGGGTCTATGGCTACACCTTC. As protein: CSVGESRVYGYTF.

The sample holds a few counts of this clone. J is TRBJ2-7 and V is TRBV7-9, with 11 positions matching TRBD1. Losses at the gene ends were 3 bases for V and 3 bases for J; bases not matched to a gene: 7. This CDR3 spans 16 amino acids. Germline loops: CDR1 SEHNR, CDR2 FQNEAQ (reference sequence). The DNA of the CDR3 is TGTGCCAGCAGCTTCCTCGGGACAGGGGGTAGCTACGAGCAGTACTTC. This translates into CASSFLGTGGSYEQYF.

The V and J genes are TRBV14 and TRBJ2-7; a possible D gene is TRBD1 (5 bases). V was clipped by 0 bases and J by 4 bases, with 16 bases between them. CDR1 is SGHDN and CDR2 is FVKESK in the germline V gene. This CDR3 is 16 amino acids long. The CDR3 DNA follows: TGTGCCAGCAGCCAAGATTCTTCCCACAGGCCATACGAGCAGTACTTC. This sequence encodes CASSQDSSHRPYEQYF.

The genes are TRBV19 and TRBJ1-1; D remains unclear. The CDR3 runs to 15 residues. V gave up 4 bases and J gave up 6 bases, with 18 bases separating them. CDR1 LNHDA and CDR2 SQIVND come from the germline V gene (reference sequence). CDR3 bases: TGTGCCAGTAGTACCGGCAGGTCGCTTGGGTCTGAAGCTTTCTTT. Its translation: CASSTGRSLGSEAFF.

The V call is TRBV7-9, the J call TRBJ2-7; TRBD2 matches at 10 bases. This CDR3 has 13 residues. V trimming: 5 bases; J trimming: 7 bases; junction bases outside the gene matches: 5. CDR1 and CDR2 from the germline V gene are SEHNR and FQNEAQ (reference sequence). The DNA of the CDR3 is TGTGCCAGCAGCCCTAGCGGGAGTGGGGAGCAGTACTTC. Its protein product is CASSPSGSGEQYF.